This TCR beta chain was sequenced in a study of control samples from healthy donors and cancer patients. Sequenced by immunoSEQ multiplex PCR; TCRdb stores in-frame clones only, minus some. The repertoire has 63,000 or so clones, 75% to 90% of them found once; the top ten carry under 30%. The V end lost 6 bases, the J end lost 3 bases, and 21 bases lay between the germline ends. Germline loops: CDR1 KGHSH, CDR2 LQKENI. This CDR3 contains 16 residues. This rearrangement joins TRBV18 to TRBJ2-7; D uncertain. Input material: blood. This receptor was identified in a man aged 45-65 years in good health. The CDR3 sequence: CASSLDEHRMIYEQYF. CDR3 DNA: TGTGCCAGCTCCCTGGATGAACACCGAATGATCTACGAGCAGTACTTC. Variable domain in full (rest from reference TRBV18 and TRBJ2-7): NAGVMQNPRHLVRRRGQEARLRCSPMKGHSHVYWYRQLPEEGLKFMVYLQKENIIDESGMPKERFSAEFPKEGPSILRIQQVVRGDSAAYFCASSLDEHRMIYEQYFGPGTRLTVT.